This paragraph covers one TCR beta chain sequence. This entry comes from a study of blood T cell repertoires in COVID-19. The germline gives CDR1 SGHTA, CDR2 FQGNSA. The CDR3 loop spans 16 amino acids. The trim removed 5 bases at V and 8 bases at J, leaving 9 bases unmatched. Method: immunoSEQ multiplex PCR; TCRdb's copy keeps in-frame clones and lacks some. The profile shows 200,000 to 250,000 clones, about 80% of them singletons. This receptor was identified in a woman aged 55-70 years with acute or convalescent COVID-19. The sequenced sample consisted of peripheral blood. The rearrangement links TRBV7-2 to TRBJ2-1, with 13 positions matching TRBD2. The chain's CDR3 is CASSPRGLAGVDEQFF. The CDR3 region has the DNA TGTGCCAGCAGCCCCCGCGGACTAGCGGGGGTTGATGAGCAGTTCTTC.